What follows is one TCR beta chain and its context. How the authors handled the data: How many nucleated cells were present was estimated from reference gene primer amplification. The data were produced by immunoSEQ multiplex PCR, yet TCRdb's version contains in-frame clones alone and is incomplete. The V and J calls and clone size come from that table; D and trimming were worked out from the DNA. The table shows about 110,000 clones, with about nine tenths occurring only once. The entry originates in a study of blood T cell repertoires in COVID-19. For the study at large: Researchers got acute and convalescent COVID-19 samples from the United States, Italy and Spain.

V was clipped by 0 bases and J by 3 bases; unmatched bases: 4. This CDR3 is 15 amino acids long. Per the germline V gene, CDR1 is PRHDT and CDR2 is FYEKMQ (reference sequence). The V call is TRBV13, the J call TRBJ2-7; 8 positions agree with TRBD1. The sequence derives from a man aged 40-50 years with acute or convalescent COVID-19. Sequenced material: peripheral blood. Here the CDR3 DNA reads TGTGCCAGCAGCTTAGGCGGACAGGGTTTCTACGAGCAGTACTTC. Translation: CASSLGGQGFYEQYF.